Shown below are 15 T cell receptor beta chains from a single sample sequenced in a study of CD4 T cells in relation to SARS-CoV-2 and coronaviruses. Unexposed donor CD4+ T cells date from 2011-2018, before the COVID-19 pandemic. After ten to eleven days of culture, CD4+ T cells were isolated. These TCRs' antigens remain unknown. Only in-frame clones appear in the TCRdb table, and some are missing; sequencing was by immunoSEQ multiplex PCR. The repertoire consists of about 22,000 clones, with 70% to 85% occurring once and the leading ten covering approximately 16%. Sequenced sample: CD4+ T cells from PBMCs, cultured in vitro. The receptors originated from a human donor in good health.

V is TRBV4-3 and J is TRBJ2-7; D remains unclear. The V gene lost 0 bases and the J gene lost 2 bases, with 11 bases spanning the gap. The CDR3 contains 15 residues. The germline CDR1 and CDR2 sequences are LGHNA and YSLEER. This chain's CDR3 is CASSQDLRTPYEQYF. DNA of the CDR3: TGCGCCAGCAGCCAAGATCTGCGGACCCCCTACGAGCAGTACTTC.

Concerning this clone: Germline is not matched at one junction end, which may reflect a read error. The chain links TRBV6-5 to TRBJ1-1; 7 bases align to TRBD1. CDR3 length: 14 residues. Germline V CDR1 and CDR2: MNHEY, SVGAGI. The CDR3 DNA reads as TGTGCCAGCAGTTATATAGTCGGACAGGCTGAAACTTTCTTT. Translated: CASSYIVGQAETFF.

A single count supports this clone. V is TRBV6-2 or TRBV6-3 and J is TRBJ2-5; 8 bases are a match to TRBD1. The CDR3 has 14 amino acids. CDR1 is MNHEY, CDR2 SVGEGT, per germline. The J segment lost 4 bases and the V segment lost 6 bases, leaving 7 bases of the junction unmatched. For the CDR3, the DNA is TGTGCCAGCAGCGGACAGGGATTACGAGAGACCCAGTACTTC. Protein sequence: CASSGQGLRETQYF.

The chain carries TRBV19 and TRBJ2-5, with a weak D call TRBD2 (5 bases). V shed 11 bases and J shed 2 bases, with 18 bases lying between them. Germline V CDR1 and CDR2: LNHDA, SQIVND (reference sequence). The CDR3 consists of 14 residues. In nucleotides, the CDR3 is TGTGCCTCTCGAGATCGGGGTGGGCAAGAGACCCAGTACTTC. It is translated as CASRDRGGQETQYF.

J is TRBJ2-4 and V is TRBV4-1; D is ambiguous. The CDR3 runs 16 residues. Germline V gene sequence: CDR1 MGHRA, CDR2 YSYEKL. V was shortened by 4 bases and J by 0 bases, with 13 bases between the two germline ends. CDR3 nucleotides: TGCGCCAGCAGCCTCCCAGACGATTTAGCCAAAAACATTCAGTACTTC. Translation gives CASSLPDDLAKNIQYF.

V gene TRBV19 combines with J gene TRBJ1-6; TRBD1 matches 7 bases. Germline CDR1 is LNHDA and CDR2 is SQIVND (reference sequence). V shed 6 bases, J shed 10 bases, and the junction held 6 bases outside the gene matches. This CDR3 has 13 residues. The CDR3 reads CASSKGTESPLHF. CDR3 nucleotide sequence: TGTGCCAGTAGCAAAGGGACAGAATCACCCCTCCACTTT.

The gene calls are TRBV27 and TRBJ1-5, with 9 bases that match TRBD1. CDR1 and CDR2 (germline): MNHEY, SMNVEV (reference sequence). J lost 5 bases, V lost 4 bases, and 3 bases had no gene match. The length of the CDR3 is 14 residues. CDR3: CASSSGTGYQPQHF. CDR3 sequence (DNA): TGTGCCAGCAGTTCCGGGACAGGGTATCAGCCCCAGCATTTT.

This chain links TRBV7-6 with TRBJ2-7; 10 nucleotides agree with TRBD1. The J segment lost 1 base and the V segment lost 5 bases, leaving 5 bases of the junction unmatched. The CDR3 is made up of 15 amino acids. The germline V gene has CDR1 SGHVS and CDR2 FNYEAQ. The CDR3 sequence: CASSLDRGRSYEQYF. CDR3 sequence (DNA): TGTGCCAGCAGCCTCGACAGGGGGCGTTCCTACGAGCAGTACTTC.

The chain links TRBV5-1 to TRBJ1-2, with D possibly matching TRBD1 (5 bases). This CDR3 contains 14 residues. Trimming pared 4 bases from V and 4 bases from J, leaving 14 bases between. Germline V gene sequence: CDR1 SGHRS, CDR2 YFSETQ. CDR3 region: CASSPGGAGYGYTF. The CDR3, as DNA: TGCGCCAGCAGCCCGGGAGGGGCAGGCTATGGCTACACCTTC. The full variable domain, with the rest looked up from reference TRBV5-1 and TRBJ1-2, is KAGVTQTPRYLIKTRGQQVTLSCSPISGHRSVSWYQQTPGQGLQFLFEYFSETQRNKGNFPGRFSGRQFSNSRSEMNVSTLELGDSALYLCASSPGGAGYGYTFGSGTRLTVV.

The rearrangement joins TRBV18 to TRBJ2-1, with D possibly TRBD2 on 6 matching bases. Germline lookup yields CDR1 KGHSH and CDR2 LQKENI. V was trimmed by 1 base and J by 8 bases, leaving 15 bases between them. The CDR3 sequence is 15 residues long. The CDR3 nucleotides are TGTGCCAGCTCACCACGGGGACTGTTTGTTTATGAGCAGTTCTTC. Encoded protein: CASSPRGLFVYEQFF. Using reference TRBV18 and TRBJ2-1 for the parts outside the CDR3, the full variable domain is NAGVMQNPRHLVRRRGQEARLRCSPMKGHSHVYWYRQLPEEGLKFMVYLQKENIIDESGMPKERFSAEFPKEGPSILRIQQVVRGDSAAYFCASSPRGLFVYEQFFGPGTRLTVL.

This clone was observed a few times. V and J are TRBV7-9 and TRBJ1-3; D ambiguous. The CDR3 length is 15 residues. Germline CDR1 and CDR2: SEHNR and FQNEAQ (reference sequence). V gave up 5 bases and J gave up 0 bases, with 11 bases separating them. CDR3 sequence: CASSPSPLSGNTIYF. The CDR3 coding sequence is TGTGCCAGCAGCCCATCCCCGCTCTCTGGAAACACCATATATTTT. Full variable domain (missing parts from reference TRBV7-9 and TRBJ1-3): DTGVSQNPRHKITKRGQNVTFRCDPISEHNRLYWYRQTLGQGPEFLTYFQNEAQLEKSRLLSDRFSAERPKGSFSTLEIQRTEQGDSAMYLCASSPSPLSGNTIYFGEGSWLTVV.

In this sample, this clone turned up a few times. The genes are TRBV2 and TRBJ1-6; no definite D call. Germline CDR1 is SNHLY and CDR2 is FYNNEI. V was shortened by 6 bases and J by 6 bases, with 6 bases between the two germline ends. The CDR3 totals 12 residues. The chain's CDR3 is CASRTLNSPLHF. Here the CDR3 DNA reads TGTGCCAGCAGGACCCTTAATTCACCCCTCCACTTT.

This chain links TRBV6-6 with TRBJ2-1, with D maybe TRBD2 (5 bases). This CDR3 has 14 amino acids. The V gene's germline CDR1 is MNHNY and CDR2 SVGAGI (reference sequence). The V end was cut by 2 bases, the J end by 2 bases, with 7 bases between. The CDR3 loop reads CASSYGRAYNEQFF. The CDR3 coding sequence is TGTGCCAGCAGTTACGGGCGGGCCTACAATGAGCAGTTCTTC.

The chain combines TRBV6-5 with TRBJ1-2; D unresolved. The CDR3 contains 15 residues. Trimming took off 0 bases at V and 8 bases at J, with 16 bases between the two ends. The V gene's germline CDR1 is MNHEY and CDR2 SVGAGI. CDR3 bases: TGTGCCAGCAGTTACTCGAGAGTTTCCGGTGGAGGCTACACCTTC. Translated: CASSYSRVSGGGYTF.

The rearrangement uses TRBV7-2 and TRBJ1-1; no reliable D call. The CDR3 contains 13 residues. In germline, CDR1 is SGHTA, CDR2 FQGNSA. Between the trimmed V and J ends, which lost 4 bases and 3 bases, there was a span of 9 bases. CDR3 loop: CASSSQAYTEAFF. The CDR3 DNA is TGTGCCAGCAGCTCCCAGGCTTACACTGAAGCTTTCTTT.